This TCR beta chain derives from a study of tumor-infiltrating lymphocytes in localized non-small cell lung cancer. Overall study context: Tumor tissue and non-adjacent uninvolved lung came from each patient.

Of note for this clone: No antigen is known for it.

Germline V gives CDR1 SGHTA, CDR2 FQGNSA. The V segment lost 5 bases and the J segment 0 bases; nucleotides outside the gene matches: 4. The CDR3 extends over 16 amino acids. Study conclusions and caveats: Compared with uninvolved lung, tumors showed higher T cell infiltration by TCRbeta sequencing. Available tissue quantity limited TCR sequencing to a patient subset.

Method: immunoSEQ multiplex PCR; TCRdb's copy keeps in-frame clones and lacks some. The sample yields 9,500 to 10,000 clones, approximately 77% seen once. Sequences were obtained from lung tumor tissue. The chain employs TRBV7-2 and TRBJ2-3; TRBD2 matches 11 bases. The receptor was derived from a human donor with non-small cell lung cancer. The chain's CDR3 is CASSKTSGASTDTQYF. The CDR3 region has the DNA TGTGCCAGCAGCAAGACTAGCGGGGCTAGCACAGATACGCAGTATTTT.